The sequence of this T cell receptor (beta chain) was determined in a study of blood T cell repertoires in COVID-19. Across the whole study: From T cells, B-cell-depleted T cells, or PBMCs came the material, which was cDNA or gDNA.

CDR3 size: 16 residues. CDR1 and CDR2 from the germline V gene are MGHRA and YSYEKL. V lost 0 bases and J lost 1; bases outside the gene matches: 3. Produced via immunoSEQ multiplex PCR; TCRdb's table is partial and in-frame only. Of 130,000 to 150,000 clones listed, roughly 84% were seen once; the top ten hold more than 4.5%. V usage is TRBV4-1 and J usage is TRBJ2-5; 9 bases map to TRBD1. The sample consisted of PBMCs or T cells enriched from blood (not recorded which). The clonotype was recovered from a woman in her 50s who had been exposed to COVID-19. CDR3 residues: CASSQEGTGIQETQYF. Written as DNA, the CDR3 is TGCGCCAGCAGCCAAGAAGGGACAGGGATCCAAGAGACCCAGTACTTC.